One T cell receptor beta chain is described in this entry. The target of this receptor is not known. Per-base quality was not reported, and no clone a single base away is much larger than it. These data originate in a study of CD8+ T cells in alopecia areata (dated by TCRdb to between 2018 and 2020). In the study overall: High-throughput TCRbeta sequencing was used to examine T cell clonal expansion in alopecia areata in both the C3H/HeJ mouse model and human patients. RNA was obtained with the PAXgene miRNA kit for fixed scalp, the miRNeasy kit for PBMCs, and the RNeasy kit for mouse skin. Clonality in the scalp was compared among normal scalp (n=4), patchy alopecia areata scalp (n=8), and alopecia totalis/universalis scalp (n=8). Scalp tissue and sorted CD4+ and CD8+ peripheral blood T cells from patchy and totalis/universalis alopecia areata patients and from healthy controls were covered by human TCRbeta sequencing. Amplification of TCRbeta CDR3 regions was done by immunoSEQ multiplex PCR using 35 Vbeta forward primers and 13 Jbeta reverse primers. Beyond this particular receptor, the publication reports: Compared with mice, TCR sequences shared between patients were less clear, possibly partly because of HLA diversity across the patient population. Lesional scalp, especially in alopecia totalis/universalis, showed higher clonality and more expanded CD8+ clones than normal scalp, suggesting antigenic drive. Unlike mouse skin, which is dominated by gammadelta T cells, normal human skin has resident alphabeta T cells that are also sequenced, and this complicates analysis of the scalp TCR repertoire.

Libraries came from the immunoSEQ multiplex PCR assay. RNA was extracted from all samples and reverse transcribed into cDNA, which served as template for TCR sequencing. First-strand cDNA was synthesized with SuperScript III using a 2:1 mix of oligo-dT and random hexamers. A synthetic immune receptor repertoire was used to gauge amplification bias, and whatever bias remained was removed computationally. Concerning the study's data processing: Raw reads were preprocessed for error removal, and CDR3 was defined according to IMGT conventions as running from the conserved cysteine to phenylalanine. Clonality was computed as 1 minus the Shannon entropy, with the entropy normalized by log2 of the number of productive unique TCRs. CD4 or CD8 identity of scalp clones was inferred by cross-referencing scalp TCRbeta sequences with sorted blood CD4 and CD8 repertoires. Drawn from immuneACCESS, this table holds only the in-frame rearrangements with V and J called that TCRdb kept. Clones are partly lost; checked studies trace under half to an unresolved V gene and leave the rest unexplained. That table furnishes V, J and clone size, whereas the DNA furnished D and trimming. Across this sample there are 110,000 or so clones, with approximately 63% seen only once. Around a fifth of the sample is in the top ten clones.

Germline trimming: 5 bases from V, 2 bases from J; junction bases outside gene matches: 8. Taken from cysteine to phenylalanine, the CDR3 has 15 residues. Just the 45-base CDR3 DNA is kept, in frame starting at base 1. From a lookup of the germline V gene (reference sequence), CDR1 and CDR2 are MNHNY and SVGAGI. PBMCs were isolated by density centrifugation and stained for CD3, CD4 and CD8, and CD4+ and CD8+ T cells were sorted on a FACSAria. Scalp biopsies and blood samples were obtained from unaffected controls. The sequence derives from a human donor in good health. The chain is encoded by TRBV6-6 joined to TRBJ2-7, and 8 bases in between align with TRBD2. Input material: CD8+ T cells sorted from blood. The CDR3 protein: CASSLTSERAYEQYF. The DNA sequence is as follows: TGTGCCAGCAGTCTGACTAGCGAAAGGGCCTACGAGCAGTACTTC.